The clone carrying this T cell receptor (beta chain) has a count of ten or more. Its cognate antigen is unknown. This entry comes from a study of T-cell memory formation after mild COVID-19. Study-level results: Certain responding clones were present in pre-infection memory, suggesting participation of cross-reactive memory.

CDR3 length equals 13 residues. V lost 0 bases, J lost 5 bases, and 7 bases lay in between. Via MiXCR, TCRdb re-called the 5' RACE reads, giving one row per CDR3 protein. This sample has 390,000 or so distinct CDR3 sequences, with more than 15% found just once. Sample: PBMCs or a T cell subset sorted from them (not recorded which). J is TRBJ2-5 and V is TRBV23-1; no reliable D call. TRBV23-1 has ORF status, its function being uncertain. This clonotype was obtained from a man younger than 35 who had mild COVID-19 (a few samples of this study predate the infection). Cell type and time point are not known. The CDR3 loop reads CASSQSSEETQYF. The CDR3 region has the DNA TGCGCCAGCAGTCAATCGTCGGAGGAGACCCAGTACTTC.